The present TCR beta chain was sequenced within a study of shared clonotypes between healthy human individuals. Study observations and caveats: Specimens sampled were limited to blood, with tissue repertoires likely differing. Naive CD4 clonotype sharing across a handful of donors was approximately 5%.

In its sample, this clone was seen once. Its antigen is still unknown. Deep level was the assay's run setting. Per the original data handling: Quality scores were absent from the junction-only immunoSEQ sequences, so filtering differed. Assay: immunoSEQ multiplex PCR; the TCRdb copy retains only in-frame clones and omits some. V and J calls and clone size are copied from that table; D and trimming were computed from the DNA. The sample lists about 510,000 clones; 95% to 97% were seen once. The V and J ends lost 3 bases and 0 bases, in that order; junction bases with no gene match: 9. The CDR3 spans 17 residues. CDR1 is SGDLS, CDR2 YYNGEE, per germline.

The TCR sequence derives from a woman aged 25 to 39 in good health. This sequence joins TRBV9 and TRBJ2-1; TRBD2 matches at 7 bases. Sequences were obtained from naive CD4+ T cells sorted from blood. Stated subset: CD45RA+ positively selected. The DNA of the CDR3 is TGTGCCAGCAGCGGAACTGGCCGCGGGAGCTCCTACAATGAGCAGTTCTTC. Translated, it gives CASSGTGRGSSYNEQFF.